This T cell receptor (beta chain) stems from a study of human T cells and chemical hapten exposure. Looking at the study overall: It was small differences in pooled library volume that mainly caused per-sample TCR yields to vary. General study findings and limits: Those TCRs sitting above 1 in 1000 frequency stayed the same with DPC sensitization. Expanded TCRs made up significantly more big CDR3 similarity clusters than controls did.

In TCRdb, the RACE reads were re-called with MiXCR into one record per CDR3 protein. The sample includes around 80,000 distinct CDR3 sequences, 6.6% of them seen just once. The CDR3 sequence is 15 residues long. CDR1 and CDR2 (germline): DFQATT, SNEGSKA (reference sequence). This clonotype was picked up a small number of times. Its target is unknown. The junction shows a germline mismatch at one end, possibly a read error. Noted time point: patch test 2, 6 weeks after DPC sensitization. Treatment described: therapeutic diphenylcyclopropenone sensitization with weekly scalp DPC. Sequencing started from total RNA isolated from unfractionated whole blood.

The TCR comes from a woman aged 25 to 45 with alopecia areata. Some clones in this sample may be carry-over from other donors' samples. This chain links TRBV20-1 with TRBJ2-3; no clear D gene. This specimen consisted of whole blood, obtained in connection with sensitization to the hapten diphenylcyclopropenone (DPC). CDR3 region: CSARVSGFGTDTQYF. The CDR3 region has the DNA TGCAGTGCAAGAGTTTCGGGTTTTGGGACAGATACGCAGTATTTT.